The table lists the clone carrying this T cell receptor (beta chain) with a few counts. Its antigen is undetermined. Germline V gene lookup returns CDR1 ENHRY and CDR2 SYGVKD. The germline V and J ends were trimmed by 0 bases and 2 bases, with 17 bases remaining between them. The CDR3 sequence is 17 residues long. Healthy donors had no documented immune events, such as infections, while sampled. The data belong to a study of identifying expanded T cells in peripheral blood. Study-wide results and limits: Differentially abundant clones: about 1.1 between replicates, about 16 at around 2 weeks, over 18 at four. Across healthy donors, higher total template counts meant significantly greater approximately two-week count variance.

Repertoires were generated with immunoSEQ multiplex PCR, while TCRdb's copy carries only in-frame clones and drops some. The table lists tens of thousands of clones, around four fifths of them singletons. The chain links TRBV10-3 to TRBJ2-7; weak D call: TRBD2 (5 bases). This clonotype was sampled from a person aged 18 to 70 in good health. Sequencing was performed on blood. CDR3: CAISESGDDGAAYEQYF. DNA of the CDR3: TGTGCCATCAGTGAGTCTGGCGACGACGGAGCGGCCTACGAGCAGTACTTC.